This T cell receptor beta chain was profiled in a study of blood T cell repertoires in COVID-19. Study details: Researchers got acute and convalescent COVID-19 samples from the United States, Italy and Spain. T cells, B-cell-depleted T cells, or PBMCs supplied cDNA or gDNA.

This clone was recorded a few times. Original processing notes: Amplification of reference gene primers was used by the study to estimate nucleated cell counts. Sequencing used immunoSEQ multiplex PCR; TCRdb keeps in-frame clones, though not all of them. The V and J calls and clone size come from that table; D and trimming were worked out from the DNA. The sample comprises under 45,000 clones, 75% to 90% of which are singletons, and approximately 9.5% rests with the top ten. This sequence was found in a human donor in a cohort sampled during active COVID-19. The sample taken for sequencing was peripheral blood.

The CDR3 reads CASSLRTGGDYEQYF. CDR3 sequence (DNA): TGCGCCAGCAGCCTACGGACAGGGGGCGACTACGAGCAGTACTTC. The chain combines TRBV5-1 with TRBJ2-7; the match to TRBD1 covers 11 bases. With 4 bases clipped from V and 3 bases from J, the junction kept 6 bases outside the gene matches. CDR1 is SGHRS and CDR2 is YFSETQ in the germline V gene. CDR3 size: 15 residues.